This T cell receptor (beta chain) was observed in a study of cytomegalovirus exposure and HLA in healthy donors. The overall study: Genetic ancestry analysis placed 75% to 85% of the 300 to 400 donors that were genotyped in the Caucasian-associated cluster. Whole-study results and caveats: CMV serostatus was the only immune exposure information that was available. In the analysis, some V segments, TRBV6-2 and TRBV6-3 included, were excluded as indistinguishable.

The table lists this clone with a few counts. What it binds is not known. Both 60 Vbeta primers and 13 Jbeta primers went into the PCR. The assay was immunoSEQ multiplex PCR, and TCRdb's table has in-frame clones only and misses some. The profile shows about 130,000 clones, about 78% of them singletons. Germline V CDR1 and CDR2: SGHRS, YFSETQ. The V and J ends lost 4 bases and 7 bases, in that order; junction bases with no gene match: 4. This CDR3 spans 15 amino acids. The rearrangement joins TRBV5-1 to TRBJ2-1, with 14 bases aligning to TRBD2. The material sequenced was PBMCs. This clonotype was sampled from a human donor in good health. DNA of the CDR3: TGCGCCAGCAGCATACGGACTAGCGGGGGGAATGAGCAGTTCTTC. Translating gives CASSIRTSGGNEQFF.